The next 31 T cell receptor beta chains were all read from a single sample in a study of cytomegalovirus exposure and HLA in healthy donors. PCR primers comprised 60 Vbeta and 13 Jbeta primers. The table came from immunoSEQ multiplex PCR; TCRdb's copy has only in-frame clones and leaves some out. The table shows about 170,000 clones, with approximately 80% occurring only once. Sequencing was done on a sample of PBMCs. Receptors were obtained from a woman in her forties or fifties in good health and CMV-seropositive.

The V and J genes are TRBV5-8 and TRBJ1-5; D not certain. The CDR3 has 15 amino acids. The germline V gene encodes CDR1 SGHTS and CDR2 YDEGEE. Trimming removed 4 bases at V and 3 bases at J, with 14 bases between. Here the CDR3 DNA reads TGTGCCAGCAGCCCGGGAACAGTCTACAATCAGCCCCAGCATTTT. The encoded protein is CASSPGTVYNQPQHF.

The chain joins TRBV15 to TRBJ2-7, with a possible D match to TRBD1 (5 bases). The CDR3 is 13 residues long. CDR1 and CDR2 from the germline V gene are LNHNV and YYDKDF (reference sequence). V was trimmed by 5 bases and J by 7 bases, leaving 15 bases between them. CDR3 sequence reads: CATSAKGVYEQYF. The CDR3 DNA is TGTGCCACCAGCGCAAAAGGGGTTTATGAGCAGTACTTC.

The chain combines TRBV4-3 with TRBJ2-1; perhaps TRBD2 as D (5 bases). V lost 0 bases and J lost 5, with 14 bases in between. Germline V gives CDR1 LGHNA, CDR2 YSLEER. The length of the CDR3 is 16 residues. The CDR3 is CASSQERAPADNEQFF. The CDR3 DNA reads TGCGCCAGCAGCCAAGAACGGGCCCCAGCGGACAATGAGCAGTTCTTC.

CDR3: CASGSGTPSTDTQYF. DNA for the CDR3: TGTGCCAGCGGTTCCGGGACTCCCTCCACAGATACGCAGTATTTT. The chain links TRBV27 to TRBJ2-3, with D possibly matching TRBD2 (6 bases). The CDR3 length is 15 residues. The germline V and J ends were trimmed by 8 bases and 2 bases, with 17 bases remaining between them. CDR1 and CDR2 from the germline V gene are MNHEY and SMNVEV (reference sequence).

The chain recombines TRBV7-2 with TRBJ1-4, with D maybe TRBD1 (6 bases). V shed 5 bases and J shed 7 bases, with 14 bases lying between them. The CDR3 has 14 amino acids. Germline lookup yields CDR1 SGHTA and CDR2 FQGNSA. This CDR3 reads CASSGQQGGEKLFF. The DNA of the CDR3 is TGTGCCAGCAGCGGACAACAGGGTGGTGAAAAACTGTTTTTT.

This chain joins TRBV19 and TRBJ2-7; TRBD2 matches at 11 bases. The V gene end was trimmed by 2 bases and the J gene end by 7 bases; junction bases not matched to a gene: 7. The CDR3 runs to 15 residues. Germline CDR1 LNHDA, CDR2 SQIVND (reference sequence). In DNA form, the CDR3 reads TGTGCCAGTAGTATAATAGCGGGGGGGCCGAAGGAGCAGTACTTC. Translated, it gives CASSIIAGGPKEQYF.

The chain joins TRBV5-1 to TRBJ2-1, with TRBD1 matching 10 bases. CDR1 and CDR2 from the germline V gene are SGHRS and YFSETQ. The CDR3 consists of 18 residues. The ends lost 4 bases at V and 3 bases at J; junction bases unmatched: 13. Here the CDR3 DNA reads TGCGCCAGCAGCCAATTTCCGACAGGGGGCAATGTCTACAATGAGCAGTTCTTC. It codes for CASSQFPTGGNVYNEQFF.

The chain has TRBV5-4 and TRBJ2-1; 13 bases match TRBD2. This CDR3 is built from 16 residues. After removal of 4 bases from V and 5 bases from J, the junction contained 6 bases not matched to a gene. CDR1 is SGHNT and CDR2 is YYREEE in the germline V gene (reference sequence). Here the CDR3 reads CASSPRTSGGNNEQFF. The CDR3 bases are TGTGCCAGCAGCCCGAGGACTAGCGGGGGAAACAATGAGCAGTTCTTC. Based on the CDR3 plus reference TRBV5-4 and TRBJ2-1, the full variable domain is ETGVTQSPTHLIKTRGQQVTLRCSSQSGHNTVSWYQQALGQGPQFIFQYYREEENGRGNFPPRFSGLQFPNYSSELNVNALELDDSALYLCASSPRTSGGNNEQFFGPGTRLTVL.

This chain's CDR3 is CASSLLPETDEQYF. The CDR3 nucleotides read TGTGCCAGCAGCCTCCTCCCGGAGACAGACGAGCAGTACTTC. The chain employs TRBV7-2 and TRBJ2-7, with D perhaps TRBD1 (5 bases). The CDR3 spans 14 residues. CDR1 SGHTA and CDR2 FQGNSA come from the germline V gene. With 5 bases removed from V and 5 bases from J, the gap between germline ends came to 16 bases.

The V and J genes are TRBV2 and TRBJ1-2; D is unclear. Germline assignment: CDR1 SNHLY and CDR2 FYNNEI. Deletions cut 4 bases from V and 3 bases from J, with 15 bases between. The CDR3 runs 15 residues. The CDR3, as DNA: TGTGCCAGCAGTGTATGGATCAGGTCTGACTATGGCTACACCTTC. Translated: CASSVWIRSDYGYTF.

This rearrangement joins TRBV7-2 to TRBJ2-2, with a tentative D call TRBD2 (6 bases). The CDR3 runs 15 residues. Germline V gives CDR1 SGHTA, CDR2 FQGNSA. Trimming removed 4 bases from V and 7 bases from J, with 16 bases in between. CDR3 coding DNA: TGTGCCAGCAGCTCCCGCCTATCCGGGGGCGGGGAGCTGTTTTTT. Translated, it gives CASSSRLSGGGELFF.

The V call is TRBV30, the J call TRBJ2-7; a possible D gene is TRBD1 (7 bases). This CDR3 has 14 residues. Trimming took off 1 base at V and 7 bases at J, with 17 bases between the two ends. The V gene's germline CDR1 is GTSNPN and CDR2 SVGIG (reference sequence). CDR3 sequence reads: CAWSATRQGGEQYF. Here the CDR3 DNA reads TGTGCCTGGAGTGCCACTAGACAGGGAGGAGAGCAGTACTTC.

This clone has just a few counts. The rearrangement links TRBV5-4 to TRBJ2-4; 12 positions match TRBD2. The CDR3 extends over 16 amino acids. CDR1 SGHNT and CDR2 YYREEE come from the germline V gene (reference sequence). J lost 8 bases, V lost 4 bases, and 10 bases had no gene match. The CDR3 protein is CASSPQTSGSLDIQYF. CDR3 nucleotides: TGTGCCAGCAGCCCCCAGACTAGCGGGAGTCTGGACATTCAGTACTTC. Full variable domain (missing parts from reference TRBV5-4 and TRBJ2-4): ETGVTQSPTHLIKTRGQQVTLRCSSQSGHNTVSWYQQALGQGPQFIFQYYREEENGRGNFPPRFSGLQFPNYSSELNVNALELDDSALYLCASSPQTSGSLDIQYFGAGTRLSVL.

This clone was counted only a few times. The V gene is TRBV5-4, the J gene TRBJ2-5; unclear D gene. V was cut by 3 bases and J by 0 bases, with 6 bases left in between. Germline V gene data show CDR1 as SGHNT and CDR2 as YYREEE (reference sequence). The CDR3 is 13 amino acids. CDR3 protein: CASSSTNQETQYF. The CDR3 nucleotides read TGTGCCAGCAGCTCTACGAACCAAGAGACCCAGTACTTC.

This clone was recorded at least ten times. This sequence joins TRBV6-6 and TRBJ1-2, with 9 bases lining up with TRBD1. J was trimmed by 2 bases and V by 2 bases; bases with no gene match: 0. CDR3 size: 14 residues. In germline, CDR1 is MNHNY, CDR2 SVGAGI (reference sequence). The CDR3 DNA is TGTGCCAGCAGTTACGACAGGGGGAACTATGGCTACACCTTC. It is translated as CASSYDRGNYGYTF.

This clone was recorded only once. CDR3 coding DNA: TGTGCCAGCAGCAGGGGGGACAGTGGAACCTACGAGCAGTACTTC. It yields the protein CASSRGDSGTYEQYF. The rearrangement uses TRBV7-6 and TRBJ2-7; a weak D match, TRBD1 (7 bases). CDR3 size: 15 residues. Trimming took 5 bases from V and 2 from J, leaving 16 bases between them. The V gene's germline CDR1 is SGHVS and CDR2 FNYEAQ. The full variable domain, with the rest looked up from reference TRBV7-6 and TRBJ2-7, is GAGVSQSPRYKVTKRGQDVALRCDPISGHVSLYWYRQALGQGPEFLTYFNYEAQQDKSGLPNDRFSAERPEGSISTLTIQRTEQRDSAMYRCASSRGDSGTYEQYFGPGTRLTVT.

The V and J genes are TRBV11-1 and TRBJ1-2; a possible D gene is TRBD1 (5 bases). The CDR3 covers 14 residues. The germline V gene encodes CDR1 SGHAT and CDR2 FQDESV (reference sequence). V was clipped by 1 base and J by 6 bases, with 12 bases between them. The CDR3 bases are TGTGCCAGCAGCTTAGTACAGGAAGGTCATGGCTACACCTTC. As protein: CASSLVQEGHGYTF.

The chain combines TRBV19 with TRBJ1-2; D call uncertain. Germline CDR1 and CDR2: LNHDA and SQIVND (reference sequence). The CDR3 is 15 residues long. Trimming stripped 5 bases from V and 0 bases from J, with 13 bases between. CDR3 in amino acids: CASSPGLTANYGYTF. The CDR3, as DNA: TGTGCCAGTAGTCCTGGACTGACCGCTAACTATGGCTACACCTTC.

The chain uses TRBV27 and TRBJ2-7, with 8 nucleotides matching TRBD1. This CDR3 region has 14 residues. V was pared by 5 bases and J by 2 bases, with 5 bases of the junction left unmatched. In germline, CDR1 is MNHEY, CDR2 SMNVEV (reference sequence). The CDR3 DNA follows: TGTGCCAGCAGTCCCCGGACAGGGCCCTACGAGCAGTACTTC. Protein sequence: CASSPRTGPYEQYF.

V usage is TRBV9 and J usage is TRBJ2-5; D perhaps matches TRBD2 (6 bases). This CDR3 is built from 17 residues. Trimming cost V 0 bases and J 2 bases, with 17 bases left between them. From germline, CDR1 is SGDLS and CDR2 YYNGEE. CDR3 nucleotide sequence: TGTGCCAGCAGCGTAGGAGGACTTTCGGGACTGCAAGAGACCCAGTACTTC. Amino acids: CASSVGGLSGLQETQYF.

The J gene is TRBJ1-5, the V gene TRBV6-5; D is unclear. CDR1 and CDR2 from the germline V gene are MNHEY and SVGAGI. This CDR3 contains 12 residues. Trimming took off 6 bases at V and 9 bases at J, with 12 bases between the two ends. The CDR3 nucleotides read TGTGCCAGCAGCTCCGACGAGCGGCCCCAGCATTTT. It specifies CASSSDERPQHF.

V gene TRBV4-1 combines with J gene TRBJ2-7, with TRBD2 identical over 10 bases. From germline, CDR1 is MGHRA and CDR2 YSYEKL. V shed 1 base, J shed 5 bases, and the junction held 5 bases outside the gene matches. The CDR3 consists of 15 residues. CDR3 in amino acids: CASSQASGSRHEQYF. CDR3 bases: TGCGCCAGCAGCCAAGCTAGCGGGAGTCGCCACGAGCAGTACTTC.

Concerning this clone itself: Relative to the germline gene, one junction end is altered; a read error may explain this. V and J are TRBV9 and TRBJ1-1; D remains unclear. This CDR3 comprises 16 residues. CDR1 SGDLS and CDR2 YYNGEE come from the germline V gene. CDR3 coding DNA: TGTGCCAGCAGCCCACGCCCGGATTCGGGGAAAACTGGAGCTTTCTTT. This encodes CASSPRPDSGKTGAFF.

CDR3 in DNA: TGTGCCAGCAAGCGGGAGGGACAAGAGACCCAGTACTTC. It yields the protein CASKREGQETQYF. This chain uses TRBV6-5 with TRBJ2-5, with 10 bases lining up with TRBD2. There are 13 residues in the CDR3. The germline CDR1 and CDR2 sequences are MNHEY and SVGAGI. With 7 bases clipped from V and 2 bases from J, the junction kept 1 base outside the gene matches.

The chain recombines TRBV6-1 with TRBJ2-4, with D perhaps TRBD1 (6 bases). Germline V gene lookup returns CDR1 MNHNS and CDR2 SASEGT. V dropped 3 bases and J dropped 0 bases, with 15 bases sitting between them. The CDR3 has 17 residues. The CDR3: CASSELLRTVAKNIQYF. CDR3 nucleotide sequence: TGTGCCAGCAGTGAGCTGCTTAGGACAGTAGCCAAAAACATTCAGTACTTC.

This clone appeared once. CDR3 coding DNA: TGTGCCAGCAGCTTAGCTCCGGGACAAACCGGAAACACCATATATTTT. As protein: CASSLAPGQTGNTIYF. The chain has TRBV11-2 and TRBJ1-3, with TRBD1 as a possible D gene (6 bases). The CDR3 loop spans 16 amino acids. CDR1 and CDR2 from the germline V gene are SGHAT and FQNNGV. The V and J ends lost 1 base and 4 bases respectively, with 14 bases between them.

The CDR3: CASSSIRSTGGQETQYF. The CDR3 nucleotides are TGTGCCAGCAGTTCCATCCGCTCGACAGGGGGGCAAGAGACCCAGTACTTC. This chain uses TRBV28 with TRBJ2-5; 9 bases are shared with TRBD1. The V gene end was trimmed by 4 bases and the J gene end by 2 bases; junction bases not matched to a gene: 11. In germline, CDR1 is MDHEN, CDR2 SYDVKM. CDR3 length: 17 amino acids.

This rearrangement joins TRBV6-5 to TRBJ1-1; D not certain. With 0 bases removed from V and 0 bases from J, the gap between germline ends came to 8 bases. In germline, CDR1 is MNHEY, CDR2 SVGAGI. This CDR3 is 15 amino acids long. CDR3 loop: CASSYSWRVNTEAFF. The CDR3 DNA reads as TGTGCCAGCAGTTACTCGTGGAGGGTGAACACTGAAGCTTTCTTT.

The chain combines TRBV19 with TRBJ2-7; 10 bases agree with TRBD1. Germline V gene lookup returns CDR1 LNHDA and CDR2 SQIVND (reference sequence). The CDR3 contains 13 residues. V lost 9 bases and J lost 3; bases outside the gene matches: 5. The CDR3 region is CASRDRGYYEQYF. The CDR3 DNA is TGTGCCAGCAGGGACAGGGGTTACTACGAGCAGTACTTC.

The chain has TRBV4-2 and TRBJ2-1, with 9 positions matching TRBD2. CDR1 LGHNA and CDR2 YNFKEQ come from the germline V gene. The CDR3 has 15 residues. Trimming took 0 bases from V and 6 from J; bases not matched to a gene: 3. DNA of the CDR3: TGTGCCAGCAGCCAAGAGGCGGGGGGGGTCAATGAGCAGTTCTTC. Encoded protein: CASSQEAGGVNEQFF.

The genes are TRBV9 and TRBJ2-7; D is unclear. Trimming removed 5 bases from V and 5 bases from J, with 17 bases in between. The CDR3 consists of 14 residues. The germline CDR1 and CDR2 sequences are SGDLS and YYNGEE. This CDR3 reads CASSGSSIEDEQYF. As DNA, the CDR3 is TGTGCCAGCAGTGGCTCTTCCATTGAGGACGAGCAGTACTTC.